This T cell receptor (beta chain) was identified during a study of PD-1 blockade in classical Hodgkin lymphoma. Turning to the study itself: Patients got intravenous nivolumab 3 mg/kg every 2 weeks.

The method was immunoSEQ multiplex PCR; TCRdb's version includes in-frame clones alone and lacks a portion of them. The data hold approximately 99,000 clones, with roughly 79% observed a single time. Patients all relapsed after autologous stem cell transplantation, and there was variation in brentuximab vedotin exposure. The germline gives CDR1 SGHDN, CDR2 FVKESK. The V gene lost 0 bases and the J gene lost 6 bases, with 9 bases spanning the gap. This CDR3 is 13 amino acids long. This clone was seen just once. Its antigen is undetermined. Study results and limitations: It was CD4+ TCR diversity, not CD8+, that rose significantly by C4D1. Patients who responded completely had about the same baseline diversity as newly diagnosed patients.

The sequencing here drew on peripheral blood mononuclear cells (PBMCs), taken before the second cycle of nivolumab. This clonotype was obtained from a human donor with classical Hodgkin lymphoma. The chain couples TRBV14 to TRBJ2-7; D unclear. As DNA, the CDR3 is TGTGCCAGCAGCCAAGACCTAGTCGGCGAGCAGTACTTC. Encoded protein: CASSQDLVGEQYF.